The 32 T cell receptor beta chains below all came from one sample that was sequenced in a study of CD8+ T cells in alopecia areata. This sample's treatment: oral pan-JAK inhibitor, 5-10 mg twice daily. Investigators isolated RNA and reverse transcribed it into cDNA to act as the sequencing template. The protocol was immunoSEQ multiplex PCR, while the TCRdb copy is restricted to in-frame clones and leaves out a portion. Of some 88,000 clones in the sample, around 40% were seen once. The sequencing used CD8+ T cells sorted from blood, collected at week 24, from a patient treated with tofacitinib. These receptors came from a human donor with alopecia areata.

This rearrangement joins TRBV2 to TRBJ2-7, with D unclear. Looked up from germline, CDR1 is SNHLY and CDR2 is FYNNEI. CDR3 length: 11 amino acids. The germline V and J ends were trimmed by 2 bases and 2 bases, with 1 base remaining between them. DNA for the CDR3: TGTGCCAGCAGTGAAACCTACGAGCAGTACTTC. Amino acids: CASSETYEQYF.

This chain joins TRBV11-2 and TRBJ2-7, with 10 nucleotides matching TRBD1. The CDR3 extends over 13 amino acids. Germline trimming cut 4 bases from V and 6 bases from J; bases unmatched to any gene: 3. Germline assignment: CDR1 SGHAT and CDR2 FQNNGV. CDR3 coding DNA: TGTGCCAGCAGCTGGGGGACAGGGGCCGAGCAGTACTTC. It yields the protein CASSWGTGAEQYF.

There are a few counts of this clone. The V gene is TRBV13, the J gene TRBJ1-2; tentatively, D is TRBD1 (5 bases). Germline loops: CDR1 PRHDT, CDR2 FYEKMQ (reference sequence). The ends were cut back, 2 bases at V and 0 bases at J, with 10 bases in the middle. This CDR3 spans 15 amino acids. The CDR3 coding sequence is TGTGCCAGCAGCTTACGAGACAGCGCTAACTATGGCTACACCTTC. It encodes CASSLRDSANYGYTF. Supplemented by reference TRBV13 and TRBJ1-2, the full variable domain reads AAGVIQSPRHLIKEKRETATLKCYPIPRHDTVYWYQQGPGQDPQFLISFYEKMQSDKGSIPDRFSAQQFSDYHSELNMSSLELGDSALYFCASSLRDSANYGYTFGSGTRLTVV.

The chain employs TRBV5-1 and TRBJ2-5; TRBD1 aligns across 9 bases. The germline gives CDR1 SGHRS, CDR2 YFSETQ. This CDR3 has 15 residues. Trimming at V came to 4 bases and at J to 5 bases, leaving 9 bases not matched to a gene. DNA of the CDR3: TGCGCCAGCAGCGTGGGACAGGGTCGTTTGGAGACCCAGTACTTC. This gives the protein CASSVGQGRLETQYF.

The table lists this clone with a few counts. In nucleotides, the CDR3 is TGTGCCAGCACCATTCTAGCGGGAGGCAATGAGCAGTTCTTC. It yields the protein CASTILAGGNEQFF. The chain uses TRBV28 and TRBJ2-1; 11 nucleotides line up with TRBD2. Trimming removed 7 bases from V and 6 bases from J; junction bases left unmatched: 5. The CDR3 length is 14 residues. The germline V gene has CDR1 MDHEN and CDR2 SYDVKM.

The chain recombines TRBV20-1 with TRBJ1-2; 10 nucleotides line up with TRBD1. Germline V gene data show CDR1 as DFQATT and CDR2 as SNEGSKA (reference sequence). The CDR3 is 11 residues long. After removal of 7 bases from V and 10 bases from J, the junction contained 6 bases not matched to a gene. The CDR3 is CSDPGQGNYTF. The CDR3 bases are TGCAGTGACCCGGGACAGGGGAACTACACCTTC.

The V and J genes are TRBV5-1 and TRBJ2-5; D call uncertain. V lost 5 bases and J lost 4, with 18 bases in between. This CDR3 spans 15 amino acids. Germline CDR1 SGHRS, CDR2 YFSETQ. CDR3 residues: CASRVAKYPGETQYF. CDR3 in DNA: TGCGCCAGCAGAGTTGCCAAGTATCCCGGAGAGACCCAGTACTTC.

The chain uses TRBV29-1 and TRBJ2-3, with 8 bases matching TRBD2. V shed 6 bases and J 5 bases; nucleotides not matched to a gene: 7. This CDR3 spans 13 amino acids. Germline values: CDR1 SQVTM, CDR2 ANQGSEA. In nucleotides, the CDR3 is TGCAGCGTGGCGGGACTAGGGGAAGATACGCAGTATTTT. Residues: CSVAGLGEDTQYF.

V is TRBV29-1 and J is TRBJ2-3; 7 positions match TRBD2. The V and J ends lost 7 bases and 3 bases, in that order; junction bases with no gene match: 7. Germline V CDR1 and CDR2: SQVTM, ANQGSEA. This CDR3 region has 13 residues. The CDR3: CSASMGGTDTQYF. CDR3 sequence (DNA): TGCAGCGCCTCTATGGGGGGGACAGATACGCAGTATTTT.

This clone was counted a few times. The gene calls are TRBV23-1 and TRBJ2-3; D remains ambiguous. TRBV23-1 is given ORF status, its function remaining uncertain. V was trimmed by 8 bases and J by 6 bases, leaving 9 bases between them. CDR3 length: 11 amino acids. The CDR3 reads CASRPRDTQYF. The CDR3 nucleotides are TGCGCCAGCCGACCCCGTGATACGCAGTATTTT.

The gene calls are TRBV6-1 and TRBJ2-3, with D uncertain. This CDR3 spans 15 amino acids. Germline CDR1 and CDR2: MNHNS and SASEGT. V lost 2 bases to trimming and J lost 0 bases, with 9 bases between them. DNA for the CDR3: TGTGCCAGCAGTGAAATCCCGGCGAGCACAGATACGCAGTATTTT. It yields the protein CASSEIPASTDTQYF.

This clone was counted between two and nine times. The chain uses TRBV27 and TRBJ2-1; 7 bases map to TRBD2. Per germline, CDR1 MNHEY and CDR2 SMNVEV (reference sequence). Unmatched junction bases numbered 9, after V lost 7 bases and J lost 0 bases. The CDR3 has 16 residues. CDR3 sequence: CASIQSGASSYNEQFF. The CDR3 coding sequence is TGTGCCAGCATCCAGAGCGGGGCAAGCTCCTACAATGAGCAGTTCTTC.

This clone was seen a few times. The chain is built from TRBV7-9 and TRBJ2-2; the match to TRBD1 covers 7 bases. V lost 6 bases and J lost 6; bases outside the gene matches: 16. The germline V gene has CDR1 SEHNR and CDR2 FQNEAQ (reference sequence). The CDR3 contains 17 residues. The CDR3 is CASRGGRQAIRPGELFF. As DNA, the CDR3 is TGTGCCAGCAGAGGGGGCAGACAGGCAATTCGTCCCGGGGAGCTGTTTTTT.

In its sample, this clone was seen a few times. V usage is TRBV4-2 and J usage is TRBJ2-7; no definite D call. V was trimmed by 0 bases and J by 4 bases, leaving 10 bases between them. The CDR3 consists of 14 residues. Germline V lookup: CDR1 LGHNA, CDR2 YNFKEQ. The CDR3 region has the DNA TGTGCCAGCAGCCAAGATGAGATCCCTTACGAGCAGTACTTC. Translated, it gives CASSQDEIPYEQYF.

J is TRBJ2-1 and V is TRBV5-6; maybe TRBD1 (6 bases). V shed 4 bases and J shed 3 bases, with 14 bases lying between them. CDR3 size: 15 residues. Germline CDR1 is SGHDT and CDR2 is YYEEEE. The CDR3 here is CASSPQGLGYNEQFF. Here the CDR3 DNA reads TGTGCCAGCAGCCCGCAGGGGCTAGGCTACAATGAGCAGTTCTTC.

This clone was observed a few times. The rearrangement uses TRBV4-2 and TRBJ2-4; TRBD2 matches at 8 bases. The V gene's germline CDR1 is LGHNA and CDR2 YNFKEQ. The CDR3 consists of 15 residues. J gave up 0 bases and V 7 bases, and 5 bases lay outside the gene matches. The CDR3 reads CASKPGRAAKNIQYF. The CDR3 bases are TGTGCCAGCAAACCCGGGAGGGCAGCCAAAAACATTCAGTACTTC.

This clone appeared a few times. The chain combines TRBV9 with TRBJ1-2; 7 bases agree with TRBD1. Germline-derived CDR1 and CDR2 are SGDLS and YYNGEE. The length of the CDR3 is 14 residues. The J segment lost 4 bases and the V segment lost 4 bases, leaving 7 bases of the junction unmatched. The CDR3: CASSTGTASYGYTF. In nucleotides, the CDR3 is TGTGCCAGCAGCACCGGGACAGCAAGCTATGGCTACACCTTC.

The chain couples TRBV7-9 to TRBJ2-1; tentatively, D is TRBD2 (5 bases). Trimming cost V 4 bases and J 12 bases, with 13 bases left between them. This CDR3 has 12 amino acids. Germline CDR1 reads SEHNR; CDR2 reads FQNEAQ (reference sequence). The chain's CDR3 is CASSYGLSWQFF. Here the CDR3 DNA reads TGTGCCAGCAGCTACGGACTTTCGTGGCAGTTCTTC.

In its sample, this clone was seen a few times. The chain combines TRBV29-1 with TRBJ2-7, with D maybe TRBD2 (5 bases). The CDR3 has 15 amino acids. The V end was cut by 3 bases, the J end by 3 bases, with 18 bases between. CDR1 is SQVTM and CDR2 is ANQGSEA in the germline V gene. This CDR3 is CSVDRGSGPYYEQYF. The CDR3 region has the DNA TGCAGCGTTGATCGGGGTTCGGGTCCTTACTACGAGCAGTACTTC.

The table lists this clone with a few counts. The rearrangement uses TRBV14 and TRBJ2-7; D gene unclear. Germline lookup yields CDR1 SGHDN and CDR2 FVKESK. The ends were cut back, 1 base at V and 3 bases at J, with 4 bases in the middle. The CDR3 runs to 12 residues. The CDR3 region is CASSQAIYEQYF. CDR3 DNA: TGTGCCAGCAGCCAAGCTATCTACGAGCAGTACTTC.

The chain joins TRBV27 to TRBJ1-2, with D possibly being TRBD1 (5 bases). V dropped 6 bases and J dropped 3 bases, with 11 bases sitting between them. The germline gives CDR1 MNHEY, CDR2 SMNVEV (reference sequence). This CDR3 spans 13 amino acids. CDR3 sequence: CASSFREHYGYTF. The CDR3 DNA is TGTGCCAGCAGCTTCAGGGAACACTATGGCTACACCTTC.

There are a few counts of this clone. This chain uses TRBV29-1 with TRBJ1-2; D not resolved. The V gene lost 0 bases and the J gene lost 7 bases, with 15 bases spanning the gap. The CDR3 is 14 residues long. Germline V lookup: CDR1 SQVTM, CDR2 ANQGSEA. The CDR3 DNA sequence: TGCAGCGTTGAAGACCCCGATCGGACGGTTGGCTACACCTTC. This translates into CSVEDPDRTVGYTF.

The chain is built from TRBV14 and TRBJ2-5; 13 bases fit TRBD2. The CDR3 loop spans 17 amino acids. Germline assignment: CDR1 SGHDN and CDR2 FVKESK. V lost 0 bases and J lost 5; bases outside the gene matches: 6. Here the CDR3 reads CASSQEWTSGSLETQYF. In DNA form, the CDR3 reads TGTGCCAGCAGCCAAGAGTGGACTAGCGGGAGCCTTGAGACCCAGTACTTC. The full variable domain, completed using reference TRBV14 and TRBJ2-5, is EAGVTQFPSHSVIEKGQTVTLRCDPISGHDNLYWYRRVMGKEIKFLLHFVKESKQDESGMPNNRFLAERTGGTYSTLKVQPAELEDSGVYFCASSQEWTSGSLETQYFGPGTRLLVL.

This clone was recorded a few times. J is TRBJ1-4 and V is TRBV7-2, with 9 nucleotides matching TRBD1. The CDR3 loop spans 15 amino acids. With 4 bases clipped from V and 8 bases from J, the junction kept 8 bases outside the gene matches. Germline V CDR1 and CDR2: SGHTA, FQGNSA. DNA for the CDR3: TGTGCCAGCAGCTCCCCGGACAGGGGACACGAAAAACTGTTTTTT. This translates into CASSSPDRGHEKLFF.

The chain has TRBV29-1 and TRBJ1-3, with 8 bases identical to TRBD1. The junction had 5 bases not matched to a gene; V was cut back by 6 bases and J by 4 bases. CDR1 SQVTM and CDR2 ANQGSEA come from the germline V gene. The CDR3 totals 13 residues. Here the CDR3 DNA reads TGCAGCGTACAGGGGGTAGACGGAAACACCATATATTTT. It is translated as CSVQGVDGNTIYF.

The V and J genes are TRBV29-1 and TRBJ2-5; D possibly corresponds to TRBD1 (6 bases). In germline, CDR1 is SQVTM, CDR2 ANQGSEA. With 6 bases removed from V and 2 bases from J, the gap between germline ends came to 16 bases. CDR3 size: 14 residues. CDR3 coding DNA: TGCAGCGTCCGAACAGACAGGACGCAAGAGACCCAGTACTTC. It codes for CSVRTDRTQETQYF. The full variable domain, in which reference TRBV29-1 and TRBJ2-5 provide the parts outside the CDR3, is SAVISQKPSRDICQRGTSLTIQCQVDSQVTMMFWYRQQPGQSLTLIATANQGSEATYESGFVIDKFPISRPNLTFSTLTVSNMSPEDSSIYLCSVRTDRTQETQYFGPGTRLLVL.

The V and J genes are TRBV29-1 and TRBJ2-4, with 7 bases that match TRBD2. The V and J ends lost 8 bases and 0 bases, in that order; junction bases with no gene match: 7. Germline loops: CDR1 SQVTM, CDR2 ANQGSEA. This CDR3 has 14 residues. The CDR3 region has the DNA TGCAGCTCCTCTAGCGGACTAGCCAAAAACATTCAGTACTTC. This sequence encodes CSSSSGLAKNIQYF.

The chain employs TRBV27 and TRBJ1-2; the D gene is possibly TRBD1 (6 bases). The CDR3 consists of 15 residues. V was pared by 0 bases and J by 8 bases, with 16 bases between. Germline V gene lookup returns CDR1 MNHEY and CDR2 SMNVEV (reference sequence). The CDR3 reads CASSLSLTGSEGYTF. CDR3 bases: TGTGCCAGCAGTTTATCCCTTACAGGGTCGGAAGGCTACACCTTC.

This clone was recorded many times. The chain uses TRBV7-2 and TRBJ2-1; the D call may be TRBD1 or TRBD2 (5 bases each). Trimming took off 3 bases at V and 3 bases at J, with 9 bases between the two ends. The CDR3 is 14 amino acids. The germline V gene has CDR1 SGHTA and CDR2 FQGNSA. The CDR3 DNA reads TGTGCCAGCAGCTTCTGGGGGAGCTACAATGAGCAGTTCTTC. Residues: CASSFWGSYNEQFF.

J is TRBJ2-7 and V is TRBV19; D is uncertain. The CDR3 spans 16 residues. Between the trimmed V and J ends, which lost 5 bases and 0 bases, there was a span of 17 bases. Germline lookup yields CDR1 LNHDA and CDR2 SQIVND (reference sequence). This CDR3 reads CASSSTDLRRSYEQYF. The CDR3 DNA follows: TGTGCCAGTAGTTCAACGGACCTCCGCCGCTCCTACGAGCAGTACTTC.

This clone is labeled medium-sized (0.01 to 0.1%). The V and J genes are TRBV6-4 and TRBJ2-3; unclear D gene. This CDR3 spans 16 amino acids. CDR1 and CDR2 from the germline V gene are MRHNA and SNTAGT. V dropped 5 bases and J dropped 0 bases, with 15 bases sitting between them. The CDR3 reads CASSQQTGASTDTQYF. The CDR3 DNA is TGTGCCAGCAGTCAACAGACTGGAGCTAGCACAGATACGCAGTATTTT.

The chain combines TRBV9 with TRBJ2-1, with D uncertain. V gave up 3 bases and J gave up 10 bases, with 11 bases separating them. The CDR3 covers 12 residues. Per germline, CDR1 SGDLS and CDR2 YYNGEE. For the CDR3, the DNA is TGTGCCAGCAGCGACCCCCTAGGGGAGCAGTTCTTC. Residues: CASSDPLGEQFF.